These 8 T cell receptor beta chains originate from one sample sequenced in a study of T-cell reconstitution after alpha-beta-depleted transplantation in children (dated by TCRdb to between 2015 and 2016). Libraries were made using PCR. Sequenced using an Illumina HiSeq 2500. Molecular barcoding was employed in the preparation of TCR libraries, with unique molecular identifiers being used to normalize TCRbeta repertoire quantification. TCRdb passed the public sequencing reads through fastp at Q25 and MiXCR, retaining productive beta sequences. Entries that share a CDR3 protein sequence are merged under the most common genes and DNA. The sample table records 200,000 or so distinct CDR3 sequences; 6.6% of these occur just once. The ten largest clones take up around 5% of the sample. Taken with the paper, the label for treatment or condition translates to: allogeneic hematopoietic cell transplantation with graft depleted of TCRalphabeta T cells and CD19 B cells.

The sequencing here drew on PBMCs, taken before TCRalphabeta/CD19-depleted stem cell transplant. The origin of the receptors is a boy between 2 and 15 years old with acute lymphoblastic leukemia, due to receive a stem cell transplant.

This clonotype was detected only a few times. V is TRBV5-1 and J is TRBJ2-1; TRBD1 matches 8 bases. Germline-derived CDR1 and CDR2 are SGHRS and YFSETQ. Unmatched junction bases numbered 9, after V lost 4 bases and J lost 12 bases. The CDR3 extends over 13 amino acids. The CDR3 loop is CASSAPQDRGQFF. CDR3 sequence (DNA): TGCGCCAGCAGCGCCCCACAAGACAGGGGGCAGTTCTTC.

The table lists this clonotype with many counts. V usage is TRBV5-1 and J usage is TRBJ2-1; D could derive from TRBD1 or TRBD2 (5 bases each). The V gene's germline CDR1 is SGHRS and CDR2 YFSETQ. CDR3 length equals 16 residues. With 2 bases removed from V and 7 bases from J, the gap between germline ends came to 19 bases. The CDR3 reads CASSFRGPTKTNEQFF. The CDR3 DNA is TGCGCCAGCAGCTTTCGGGGACCCACCAAGACAAATGAGCAGTTCTTC.

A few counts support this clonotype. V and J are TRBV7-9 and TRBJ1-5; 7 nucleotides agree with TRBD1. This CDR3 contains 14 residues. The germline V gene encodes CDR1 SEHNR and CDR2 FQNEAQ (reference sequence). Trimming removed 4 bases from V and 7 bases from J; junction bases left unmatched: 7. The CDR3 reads CASSSTGLEQPQHF. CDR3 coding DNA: TGTGCCAGCAGCTCGACAGGGTTGGAGCAGCCCCAGCATTTT.

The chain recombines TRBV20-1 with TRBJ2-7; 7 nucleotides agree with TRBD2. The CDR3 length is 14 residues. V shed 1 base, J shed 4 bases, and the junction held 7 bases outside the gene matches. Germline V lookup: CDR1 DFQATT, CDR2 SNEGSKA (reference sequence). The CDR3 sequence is CSARGRLAEYEQYF. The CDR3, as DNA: TGCAGTGCTAGAGGGCGGCTAGCGGAGTACGAGCAGTACTTC.

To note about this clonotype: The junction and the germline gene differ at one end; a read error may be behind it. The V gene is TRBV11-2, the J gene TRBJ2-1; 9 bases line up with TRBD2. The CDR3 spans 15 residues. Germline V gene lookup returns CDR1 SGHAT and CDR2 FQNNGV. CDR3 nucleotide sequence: TGTGGCAGCAGCTTGGGCGGGGGGGCCTTCAATGAGCAGTTCTTC. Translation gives CGSSLGGGAFNEQFF.

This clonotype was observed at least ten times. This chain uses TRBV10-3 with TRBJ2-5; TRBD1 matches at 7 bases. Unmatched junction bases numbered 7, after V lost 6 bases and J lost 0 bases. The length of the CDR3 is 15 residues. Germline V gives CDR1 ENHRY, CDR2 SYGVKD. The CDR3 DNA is TGTGCCATCAGAGTCGACAGGGTAGACCAAGAGACCCAGTACTTC. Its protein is CAIRVDRVDQETQYF.

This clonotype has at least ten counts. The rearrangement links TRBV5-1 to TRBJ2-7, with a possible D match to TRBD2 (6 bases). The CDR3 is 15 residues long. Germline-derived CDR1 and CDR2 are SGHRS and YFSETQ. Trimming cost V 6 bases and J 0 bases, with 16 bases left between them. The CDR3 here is CASTPEWGLSYEQYF. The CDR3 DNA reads TGCGCCAGCACCCCGGAATGGGGACTCTCCTACGAGCAGTACTTC.

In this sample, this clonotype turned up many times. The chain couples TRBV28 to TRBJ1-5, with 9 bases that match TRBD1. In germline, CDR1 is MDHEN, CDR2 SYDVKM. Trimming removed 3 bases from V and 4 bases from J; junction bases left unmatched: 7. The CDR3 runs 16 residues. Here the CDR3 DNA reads TGTGCCAGCAGTTTGGAATTCGGGACAGGGAATCAGCCCCAGCATTTT. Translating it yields CASSLEFGTGNQPQHF.